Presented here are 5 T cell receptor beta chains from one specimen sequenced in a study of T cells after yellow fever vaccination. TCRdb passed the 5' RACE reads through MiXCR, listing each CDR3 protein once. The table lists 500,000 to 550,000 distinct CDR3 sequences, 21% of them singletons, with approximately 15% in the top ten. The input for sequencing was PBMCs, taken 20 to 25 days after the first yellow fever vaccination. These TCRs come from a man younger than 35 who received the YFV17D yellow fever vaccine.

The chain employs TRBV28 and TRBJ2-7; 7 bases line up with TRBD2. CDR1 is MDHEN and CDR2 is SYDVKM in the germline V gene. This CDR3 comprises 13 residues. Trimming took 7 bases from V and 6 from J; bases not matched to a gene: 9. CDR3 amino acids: CASNEEAGSEQYV. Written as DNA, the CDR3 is TGTGCCAGCAACGAAGAAGCGGGGTCCGAGCAGTACGTC.

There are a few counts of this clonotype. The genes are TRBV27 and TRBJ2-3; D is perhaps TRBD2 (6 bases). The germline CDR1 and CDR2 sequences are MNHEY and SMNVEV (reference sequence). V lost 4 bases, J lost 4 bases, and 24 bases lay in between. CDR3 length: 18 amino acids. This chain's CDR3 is CASSSYAWRAGVSDTQYF. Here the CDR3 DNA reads TGTGCCAGCAGTTCGTACGCCTGGCGAGCGGGCGTCTCAGATACGCAGTATTTT.

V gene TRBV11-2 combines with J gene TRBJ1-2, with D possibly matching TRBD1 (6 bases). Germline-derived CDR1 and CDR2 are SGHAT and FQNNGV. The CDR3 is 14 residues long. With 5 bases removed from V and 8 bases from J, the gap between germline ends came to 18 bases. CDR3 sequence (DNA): TGTGCCAGCAGCCCAATAGGGGGGAGTCTGGGCTACACCTTC. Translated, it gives CASSPIGGSLGYTF.

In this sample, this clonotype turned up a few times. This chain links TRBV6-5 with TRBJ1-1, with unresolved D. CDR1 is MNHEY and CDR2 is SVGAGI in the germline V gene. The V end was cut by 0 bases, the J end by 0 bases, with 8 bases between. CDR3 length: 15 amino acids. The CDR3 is CASSYSASMNTEAFF. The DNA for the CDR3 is TGTGCCAGCAGTTACTCAGCTTCCATGAACACTGAAGCTTTCTTT.

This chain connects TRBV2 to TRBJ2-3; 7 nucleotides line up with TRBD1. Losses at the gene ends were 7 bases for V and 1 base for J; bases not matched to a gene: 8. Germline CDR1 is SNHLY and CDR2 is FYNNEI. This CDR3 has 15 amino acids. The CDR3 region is CASNSDRAGTDTQYF. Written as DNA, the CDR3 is TGTGCCAGCAATTCTGACAGGGCGGGCACAGATACGCAGTATTTT.